The 25 T cell receptor beta chains below all came from one sample that was sequenced in a study of blood T cell repertoires in COVID-19. Sequencing used immunoSEQ multiplex PCR; TCRdb keeps in-frame clones, though not all of them. Of 180,000 or so clones listed, about 90% are singletons. The sample comprised PBMCs or T cells enriched from blood (not recorded which). The receptors were sampled from a human donor with acute COVID-19. The donor label of this sample is uncertain.

V is TRBV25-1 and J is TRBJ1-1, with TRBD1 matching over 8 bases. The CDR3 contains 13 residues. In germline, CDR1 is MGHDK, CDR2 SYGVNS. J lost 4 bases, V lost 10 bases, and 8 bases had no gene match. The CDR3 sequence is CATPQGASTEAFF. As DNA, the CDR3 is TGTGCCACCCCCCAGGGGGCGAGCACTGAAGCTTTCTTT.

The chain uses TRBV5-4 and TRBJ2-7; D perhaps matches TRBD1 (6 bases). The CDR3 runs to 14 residues. V lost 0 bases and J lost 5, with 12 bases in between. The V gene's germline CDR1 is SGHNT and CDR2 YYREEE (reference sequence). The CDR3 sequence: CASSLEGVFHEQYF. The CDR3, as DNA: TGTGCCAGCAGCTTGGAGGGGGTTTTCCACGAGCAGTACTTC.

The chain carries TRBV4-1 and TRBJ1-4; D remains unclear. The germline V gene has CDR1 MGHRA and CDR2 YSYEKL. The length of the CDR3 is 15 residues. The V end lost 0 bases, the J end lost 0 bases, and 5 bases lay between the germline ends. This CDR3 reads CASSQERATNEKLFF. The CDR3 coding sequence is TGCGCCAGCAGCCAAGAACGCGCAACTAATGAAAAACTGTTTTTT.

This chain links TRBV6-1 with TRBJ1-1, with D tentatively TRBD1 (5 bases). Germline CDR1 and CDR2: MNHNS and SASEGT. With 5 bases removed from V and 4 bases from J, the gap between germline ends came to 11 bases. The CDR3 totals 13 residues. In DNA, the CDR3 is TGTGCCAGCAGTCCCCCGGGGGGCACTGAAGCTTTCTTT. It specifies CASSPPGGTEAFF.

This rearrangement joins TRBV7-2 to TRBJ1-1; 8 nucleotides line up with TRBD1. Germline loops: CDR1 SGHTA, CDR2 FQGNSA. V was clipped by 4 bases and J by 4 bases; unmatched bases: 5. The CDR3 runs to 14 residues. CDR3 in amino acids: CASSSTGGPTEAFF. Written as DNA, the CDR3 is TGTGCCAGCAGCTCCACAGGGGGACCCACTGAAGCTTTCTTT.

The gene calls are TRBV5-1 and TRBJ1-1, with TRBD1 as a possible D gene (5 bases). Germline lookup yields CDR1 SGHRS and CDR2 YFSETQ. The CDR3 loop spans 14 amino acids. V gave up 5 bases and J gave up 5 bases, with 16 bases separating them. The chain's CDR3 is CASRGVVEGTEAFF. The CDR3 DNA reads TGCGCCAGCAGAGGGGTCGTGGAGGGGACTGAAGCTTTCTTT.

The chain uses TRBV27 and TRBJ1-1; D is ambiguous. Germline V gives CDR1 MNHEY, CDR2 SMNVEV (reference sequence). The CDR3 totals 14 residues. V lost 5 bases and J 0 bases, leaving 10 bases between the germline ends. The CDR3 sequence: CASSIRRVNTEAFF. The CDR3 bases are TGTGCCAGCAGTATTCGACGGGTGAACACTGAAGCTTTCTTT.

The V call is TRBV29-1, the J call TRBJ1-2; a possible D gene is TRBD1 (5 bases). This CDR3 comprises 12 residues. Germline V lookup: CDR1 SQVTM, CDR2 ANQGSEA. The V gene lost 6 bases and the J gene lost 7 bases, with 15 bases spanning the gap. The CDR3 region is CSVTTASVGYTF. CDR3 sequence (DNA): TGCAGCGTGACGACAGCCTCCGTTGGCTACACCTTC.

The CDR3 region is CASSPKLAGLEETQYF. CDR3 bases: TGCGCCAGCAGCCCAAAGTTAGCGGGGCTTGAAGAGACCCAGTACTTC. V is TRBV4-1 and J is TRBJ2-5, with TRBD2 identical over 8 bases. With V trimmed by 4 bases and J by 3 bases, 10 bases remained unmatched. CDR3 length: 16 residues. Germline CDR1 reads MGHRA; CDR2 reads YSYEKL.

This chain connects TRBV10-3 to TRBJ2-2, with 8 bases aligning to TRBD1. Trimming cost V 6 bases and J 4 bases; bases outside gene matches: 4. The CDR3 length is 14 residues. The germline V gene encodes CDR1 ENHRY and CDR2 SYGVKD. Here the CDR3 DNA reads TGTGCCATCAGCCGAGACAGGGGCACCGGGGAGCTGTTTTTT. Protein sequence: CAISRDRGTGELFF.

This CDR3 is CASSQGTGRNEQFF. The CDR3 DNA sequence: TGTGCCAGCAGCCAGGGGACAGGGAGGAATGAGCAGTTCTTC. V usage is TRBV14 and J usage is TRBJ2-1, with 9 bases that match TRBD1. CDR1 and CDR2 (germline): SGHDN, FVKESK. CDR3 length: 14 amino acids. With V trimmed by 3 bases and J by 7 bases, 4 bases remained unmatched. Full variable domain (outside the CDR3, taken from reference TRBV14 and TRBJ2-1): EAGVTQFPSHSVIEKGQTVTLRCDPISGHDNLYWYRRVMGKEIKFLLHFVKESKQDESGMPNNRFLAERTGGTYSTLKVQPAELEDSGVYFCASSQGTGRNEQFFGPGTRLTVL.

This clone appeared a few times. The rearrangement links TRBV5-4 to TRBJ2-5; 9 bases are shared with TRBD1. V shed 1 base and J 4 bases; nucleotides not matched to a gene: 5. The CDR3 sequence is 15 residues long. CDR1 and CDR2 (germline): SGHNT, YYREEE (reference sequence). The CDR3: CASSLFGTGLETQYF. The DNA for the CDR3 is TGTGCCAGCAGCTTGTTTGGGACAGGGTTAGAGACCCAGTACTTC.

This clone was detected once. The CDR3 DNA reads as TGTGCCATCAGTGCCGCGGATGAGCAGTTCTTC. Its protein product is CAISAADEQFF. The V call is TRBV10-3, the J call TRBJ2-1; D is undetermined. This CDR3 comprises 11 residues. The V and J ends lost 4 bases and 8 bases respectively, with 6 bases between them. Germline CDR1 is ENHRY and CDR2 is SYGVKD.

This chain joins TRBV29-1 and TRBJ2-5; 7 positions agree with TRBD1. The CDR3 sequence is 11 residues long. V shed 5 bases, J shed 5 bases, and the junction held 2 bases outside the gene matches. The V gene's germline CDR1 is SQVTM and CDR2 ANQGSEA. The DNA of the CDR3 is TGCAGCGTTCCCAGGGGGGAGACCCAGTACTTC. Amino acids: CSVPRGETQYF.

The chain has TRBV5-6 and TRBJ1-3, with 10 bases aligning to TRBD1. Trimming removed 4 bases from V and 3 bases from J; junction bases left unmatched: 7. This CDR3 has 16 residues. Germline CDR1 is SGHDT and CDR2 is YYEEEE. CDR3 residues: CASSLMGQGYGNTIYF. CDR3 nucleotides: TGTGCCAGCAGCCTCATGGGACAGGGGTATGGAAACACCATATATTTT.

The V call is TRBV30, the J call TRBJ1-6; 7 positions match TRBD1. V lost 3 bases and J lost 7; bases outside the gene matches: 6. The CDR3 totals 14 residues. The germline V gene encodes CDR1 GTSNPN and CDR2 SVGIG (reference sequence). The CDR3 DNA reads TGTGCCTGGAGACCACAGGGGAACAATTCACCCCTCCACTTT. It yields the protein CAWRPQGNNSPLHF.

This clone appeared a single time. The chain joins TRBV12-5 to TRBJ1-5; a possible D gene is TRBD1 (6 bases). The CDR3 is 14 amino acids. With 7 bases removed from V and 3 bases from J, the gap between germline ends came to 13 bases. Germline V gene lookup returns CDR1 LGHNT and CDR2 FRNRAP. The CDR3 sequence: CASAPDRNNQPQHF. The DNA for the CDR3 is TGTGCTAGTGCTCCAGACAGGAACAATCAGCCCCAGCATTTT.

The chain recombines TRBV5-4 with TRBJ2-7; 7 nucleotides agree with TRBD1. This CDR3 is built from 17 residues. The junction had 11 bases not matched to a gene; V was cut back by 0 bases and J by 2 bases. Per the germline V gene, CDR1 is SGHNT and CDR2 is YYREEE (reference sequence). The CDR3 is CASSLAPLRDRTYEQYF. CDR3 in DNA: TGTGCCAGCAGCTTGGCGCCCCTCCGGGACAGAACCTACGAGCAGTACTTC.

The chain has TRBV12-5 and TRBJ1-5; the D gene is possibly TRBD1 (5 bases). The CDR3 is 16 residues long. Germline lookup yields CDR1 LGHNT and CDR2 FRNRAP. V shed 0 bases and J shed 5 bases, with 14 bases lying between them. Here the CDR3 DNA reads TGTGCTAGTGGTTTGGTACTGGGGGGGGGTTATCAGCCCCAGCATTTT. Translation gives CASGLVLGGGYQPQHF.

V gene TRBV11-2 combines with J gene TRBJ2-5; 9 nucleotides agree with TRBD2. Trimming removed 1 base from V and 5 bases from J; junction bases left unmatched: 5. From germline, CDR1 is SGHAT and CDR2 FQNNGV. This CDR3 comprises 15 residues. Here the CDR3 DNA reads TGTGCCAGCAGCTTAGTGCTAGCGGGGACTGAGACCCAGTACTTC. Translation gives CASSLVLAGTETQYF. Full variable domain (remainder filled in from reference TRBV11-2 and TRBJ2-5): EAGVAQSPRYKIIEKRQSVAFWCNPISGHATLYWYQQILGQGPKLLIQFQNNGVVDDSQLPKDRFSAERLKGVDSTLKIQPAKLEDSAVYLCASSLVLAGTETQYFGPGTRLLVL.

The CDR3 DNA reads TGCAGCGTCCGCTCTGGGGCCAACGTCCTGACTTTC. It encodes CSVRSGANVLTF. The gene calls are TRBV29-1 and TRBJ2-6; D not certain. V was trimmed by 6 bases and J by 0 bases, leaving 3 bases between them. The CDR3 runs to 12 residues. Germline V lookup: CDR1 SQVTM, CDR2 ANQGSEA. Drawing the rest from reference TRBV29-1 and TRBJ2-6, the complete variable domain is SAVISQKPSRDICQRGTSLTIQCQVDSQVTMMFWYRQQPGQSLTLIATANQGSEATYESGFVIDKFPISRPNLTFSTLTVSNMSPEDSSIYLCSVRSGANVLTFGAGSRLTVL.

The genes are TRBV7-2 and TRBJ2-5, with TRBD1 identical over 7 bases. Germline values: CDR1 SGHTA, CDR2 FQGNSA. CDR3 length equals 13 residues. Losses at the gene ends were 4 bases for V and 3 bases for J; bases not matched to a gene: 2. The CDR3 DNA reads as TGTGCCAGCAGCTACGGGACAGAAGAGACCCAGTACTTC. As protein: CASSYGTEETQYF.

The chain links TRBV29-1 to TRBJ2-1, with 8 positions matching TRBD1. Trimming at V came to 4 bases and at J to 4 bases, leaving 9 bases not matched to a gene. From germline, CDR1 is SQVTM and CDR2 ANQGSEA. The CDR3 totals 15 residues. The CDR3 nucleotides read TGCAGCGTTGTCAAGTGGACAGGGCCGTACAATGAGCAGTTCTTC. This encodes CSVVKWTGPYNEQFF.

This chain joins TRBV10-3 and TRBJ1-3, with 11 bases matching TRBD1. Germline loops: CDR1 ENHRY, CDR2 SYGVKD. The CDR3 sequence is 14 residues long. Trimming removed 6 bases from V and 7 bases from J; junction bases left unmatched: 5. This CDR3 reads CAISPGTGGNTIYF. The CDR3 DNA is TGTGCCATCAGCCCCGGGACAGGGGGGAACACCATATATTTT.

The rearrangement joins TRBV7-6 to TRBJ2-7; 9 bases are shared with TRBD1. CDR3 size: 13 residues. Trimming removed 6 bases from V and 6 bases from J; junction bases left unmatched: 6. Germline CDR1 and CDR2: SGHVS and FNYEAQ. CDR3 DNA sequence: TGTGCCAGCAGGGAAGGACAGGGGAGCGAGCAGTACTTC. This gives the protein CASREGQGSEQYF.